This entry is about one T cell receptor (beta chain). This clonotype has ten or more counts. It lacks a known antigen. Within one base of it there is no much larger clone, and no base qualities were kept. In the ophthalmopathy patients, disease was moderately to severely active, with a Clinical Activity Score of 3 or more, a NOSPECS grade of 4 or more, and a duration of less than 3 months. Patients with uncontrolled infections, other autoimmune diseases, pregnancy or lactation were excluded. Diagnoses relied on clinical symptoms, serum thyroxine and TRAb, thyroid ultrasound and orbital computed tomography. Ficoll-Paque density gradient centrifugation was used to isolate PBMCs from approximately 11 ml of fresh peripheral blood. Trizol reagent was used to extract total RNA, and RNA quality was then checked on an Agilent 2100 Bioanalyzer. Amplification of TCR beta CDR3 regions was carried out from RNA transcripts. The TCR CDR3 was subjected to a first round of RT-PCR using the HTBI primer set and the Qiagen OneStep RT-PCR kit. A second multiplex PCR round built the libraries, followed by size selection and purification. Libraries were sequenced paired-end with 100 bp reads on an Illumina HiSeq2000. The authors' pipeline ran thus. SOAPnuke was used to process the raw data, throwing out any read that contained adapters or uncalled bases, had a mean Phred below 15, or lacked an exact constant-primer or identifier match. COPE v1.2.5 was used to merge the high-quality paired reads, and each unique nucleotide sequence was defined as a clonotype. MiTCR v1.1 was used to align clonotypes to the IMGT TRBV, TRBD and TRBJ reference segments. The analysis was restricted to V-J combinations with a frequency above 0.0001, which together covered 99.2% of the repertoires. A TCS score was defined as the ratio of F50 (clonal expansion) to E x V (chaos), with BLOSUM62-based TCRdist applied between CDR3 peptides within each V-J. Welch's t-statistics and random forest reduced several hundred V-J features to roughly 13, which were used in a naive Bayes classifier (R e1071). Using fastp at Q25 and MiXCR, TCRdb reprocessed the public reads and kept productive beta chains. Rows are unified per CDR3 protein, each entry keeping the most common DNA and genes. These V and J calls originate from TCRdb's pipeline instead of the authors' own analysis. This sample has 620,000 or so distinct CDR3 sequences in its table, and roughly 14% of those were observed once. The top ten constitute approximately 12% of the sample.

This sample is drawn from a study of T cells in Graves' hyperthyroidism and ophthalmopathy (dated by TCRdb to the late 2010s). For context, the study as a whole: Peripheral blood was collected at initial diagnosis, before any treatment. The paper reports TCR Vbeta CDR3 sequencing of some 140 peripheral blood samples: around 41 ophthalmopathy, some 80 hyperthyroidism and approximately 17 progressor patients. The study also compared thyroid tissue and blood T-cell repertoires from more than 5 Graves' hyperthyroidism patients. Once sampling was done, hyperthyroidism patients were given methimazole at a starting dose of 30 mg daily, whereas ophthalmopathy patients were given high-dose intravenous methylprednisolone. Whether ophthalmopathy could be predicted prospectively was tested in an independent validation cohort made up of 18 to 20 hyperthyroidism patients plus 17 patients who later progressed to ophthalmopathy. The 80 to 100 discovery patients were randomly divided into training and test sets at a 7:3 ratio. A discovery cohort of about a hundred patients, 43 with Graves' ophthalmopathy and 57 with stable Graves' hyperthyroidism, was used to find distinguishing TCR V-J signatures. What the study reported, not specific to this receptor: A model built on a 13 V-J signature distinguished ophthalmopathy from stable hyperthyroidism, reaching around 90% sensitivity and about 81% specificity in cross-validation and 80%/75% in testing. Most expanded thyroid clonotypes (frequency above 0.001) were also detected in blood, suggesting blood repertoires may reflect thyroid immune responses. Sample size was not statistically predetermined, and blinding of investigators to group allocation was not performed. In validation, progression to ophthalmopathy was predicted by the model with 70.59% sensitivity and just over 72% specificity, a median of roughly 6.4 months before onset.

Trimming takes 1 base from V and 2 bases from J, and the germline ends sit 8 bases apart. From its cysteine to its phenylalanine, the CDR3 spans 14 amino acids. The kept DNA is CDR3 alone, 42 bases in frame from the first base. The CDR1 and CDR2 encoded by the germline V gene are KGHSH and LQKENI. The receptor comes from a woman between 45 and 65 years old with Graves' ophthalmopathy. The material sequenced was blood. The chain is encoded by TRBV18 joined to TRBJ1-1; too little of a D gene remains to name it. This receptor carries the CDR3 CASSPLHRNTEAFF. The DNA sequence is given as TGTGCCAGCTCACCACTCCATAGAAACACTGAAGCTTTCTTT.